This TCR beta chain was obtained from a study of T cells in women clearing cervical HPV infection. Study at large: Controls were women whose single incident HPV16 infection cleared within 12 months without precancer or cancer. HLA type could not be excluded as a confounder. Study findings and constraints: Cases carried less TRBV6-7 than controls: about 0.1% versus 0.15%.

Note on this clone: Its antigen remains unknown. The DNA ends 3 residues before the CDR3 does, and the rest of the CDR3 is filled in from the germline J gene.

Genomic DNA, averaging approximately 1,100 ng per sample, yielded TCR beta CDR3 via immunoSEQ. The data were produced by immunoSEQ multiplex PCR, yet TCRdb's version contains in-frame clones alone and is incomplete. In all, the sample yields about 36,000 clones. CDR1 and CDR2 from the germline V gene are LNHDA and SQIVND (reference sequence). There are 13 residues in the CDR3. The V and J ends lost 3 bases and 7 bases respectively, with 12 bases between them. Material for sequencing was blood buffy coat. The TCR was taken from a woman aged 18 to 75 with a cervical HPV16 infection that either progressed to CIN3+ or cleared (not recorded which). The chain joins TRBV19 to TRBJ1-2; D unresolved. The CDR3: CASSIGLSIGYTF. The part of the CDR3 DNA that was read is TGTGCCAGTAGTATCGGACTAAGCATTGGC.